The clone carrying this T cell receptor beta chain was recorded many times. Its specificity is not known. The sample comes from a study of T cell repertoires in cytomegalovirus infection. Regarding the study as a whole: HLA-C-restricted, CMV-specific TCR beta clonotypes were dominant ex vivo.

TCRdb re-derived calls from the reads in MiXCR, one entry per CDR3 protein. The sample carries 630,000 or so distinct CDR3 sequences, approximately 24% recorded once. Trimming took off 2 bases at V and 4 bases at J, with 5 bases between the two ends. In germline, CDR1 is SEHNR, CDR2 FQNEAQ (reference sequence). The CDR3 has 13 amino acids. The J gene is TRBJ2-2, the V gene TRBV7-9; D unclear. This sequence was found in a human donor in good health (CMV status not recorded). Some clones in this sample may be carry-over from other donors' samples. The source material was CD8+ T cells from PBMCs. For the CDR3, the DNA is TGTGCCAGCAGCTTAAGTGTCACCGGGGAGCTGTTTTTT. Its translation is CASSLSVTGELFF.